Here is one T cell receptor beta chain with its context. Profiling relied on immunoSEQ multiplex PCR, and the TCRdb table lists in-frame clones only, not all of them. Among over 150,000 clones listed, around 96% were seen once. The record originates from a study of control samples from healthy donors and cancer patients. This CDR3 is built from 14 residues. V shed 6 bases and J 0 bases; nucleotides not matched to a gene: 3. Germline lookup yields CDR1 MNHEY and CDR2 SVGEGT. This clonotype was sampled from a woman between 25 and 40 years old in good health. V gene TRBV6-2 or TRBV6-3 combines with J gene TRBJ2-5, with 8 bases fitting TRBD2. Material for sequencing was blood. The CDR3 DNA reads TGTGCCAGCAGCAGGACTAGCAACCAAGAGACCCAGTACTTC. Translating gives CASSRTSNQETQYF.